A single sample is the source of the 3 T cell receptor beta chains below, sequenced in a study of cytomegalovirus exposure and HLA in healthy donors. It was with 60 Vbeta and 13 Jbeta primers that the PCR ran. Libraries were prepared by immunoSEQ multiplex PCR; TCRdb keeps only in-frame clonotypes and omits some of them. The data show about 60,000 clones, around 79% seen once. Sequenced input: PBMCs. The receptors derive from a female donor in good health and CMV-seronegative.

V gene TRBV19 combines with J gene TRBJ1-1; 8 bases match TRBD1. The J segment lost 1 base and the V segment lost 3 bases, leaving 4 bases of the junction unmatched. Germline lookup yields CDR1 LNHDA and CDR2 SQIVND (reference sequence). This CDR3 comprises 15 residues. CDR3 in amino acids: CASSIGQGANTEAFF. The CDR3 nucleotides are TGTGCCAGTAGTATCGGGCAGGGGGCGAACACTGAAGCTTTCTTT. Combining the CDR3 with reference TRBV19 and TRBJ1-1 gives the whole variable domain DGGITQSPKYLFRKEGQNVTLSCEQNLNHDAMYWYRQDPGQGLRLIYYSQIVNDFQKGDIAEGYSVSREKKESFPLTVTSAQKNPTAFYLCASSIGQGANTEAFFGQGTRLTVV.

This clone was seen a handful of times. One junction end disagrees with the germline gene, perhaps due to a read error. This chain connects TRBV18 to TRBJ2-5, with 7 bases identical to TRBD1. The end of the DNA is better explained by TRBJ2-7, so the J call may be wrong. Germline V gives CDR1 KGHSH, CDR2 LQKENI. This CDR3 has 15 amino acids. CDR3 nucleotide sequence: TGTGCCAGCTCGCCACTACAGGGGCTGACCTACGAGCAGTACTTC. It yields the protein CASSPLQGLTYEQYF.

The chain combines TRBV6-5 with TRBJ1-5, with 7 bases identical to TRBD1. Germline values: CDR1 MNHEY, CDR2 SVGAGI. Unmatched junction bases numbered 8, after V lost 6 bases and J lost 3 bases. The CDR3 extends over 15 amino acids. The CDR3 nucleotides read TGTGCCAGCAGCCGACAGGGTGATACCAATCAGCCCCAGCATTTT. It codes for CASSRQGDTNQPQHF.